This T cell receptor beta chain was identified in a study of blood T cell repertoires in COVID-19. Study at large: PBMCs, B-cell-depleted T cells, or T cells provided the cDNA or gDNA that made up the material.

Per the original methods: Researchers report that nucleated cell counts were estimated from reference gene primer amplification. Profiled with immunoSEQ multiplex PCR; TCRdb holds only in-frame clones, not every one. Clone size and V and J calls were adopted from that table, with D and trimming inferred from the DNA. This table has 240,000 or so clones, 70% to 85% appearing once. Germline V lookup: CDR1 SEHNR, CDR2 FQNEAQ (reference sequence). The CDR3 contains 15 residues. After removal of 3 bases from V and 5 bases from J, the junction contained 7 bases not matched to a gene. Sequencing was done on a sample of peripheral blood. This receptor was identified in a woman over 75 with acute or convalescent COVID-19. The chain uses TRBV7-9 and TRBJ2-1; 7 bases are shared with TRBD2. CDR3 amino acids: CASSFRRLADNEQFF. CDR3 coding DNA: TGTGCCAGCAGCTTCCGCAGGCTAGCGGACAATGAGCAGTTCTTC.